The 26 T cell receptor beta chains below come from one sample, sequenced in a study of human versus mouse CDR3 diversity and MHC coevolution. The method was immunoSEQ multiplex PCR; TCRdb's version includes in-frame clones alone and lacks a portion of them. The repertoire holds 80,000 or so clones, with 85% to 95% as singletons. The sample was naive CD4+ T cells from blood. This sample's subset: CD45RO-negative CD62L-positive naive CD4 T cells. The source of these receptors is a person between 25 and 75 years old in good health.

This chain joins TRBV9 and TRBJ1-1; weak D call: TRBD1 (5 bases). CDR1 SGDLS and CDR2 YYNGEE come from the germline V gene. Deletions cut 3 bases from V and 4 bases from J, with 19 bases between. The CDR3 totals 16 residues. The CDR3 DNA reads TGTGCCAGCAGCGCAGCCCTCAGGGCTCGTGGCACTGAAGCTTTCTTT. It encodes CASSAALRARGTEAFF.

Concerning this clone itself: At one of its ends the junction is not consistent with the germline gene, which may arise from a read error. The sample contains more than one DNA sequence encoding this CDR3. The rearrangement joins TRBV18 to TRBJ2-1; 8 nucleotides align to TRBD2. CDR1 is KGHSH and CDR2 is LQKENI in the germline V gene. The CDR3 is made up of 17 amino acids. The CDR3 spells CASSPNSPSGLRNEQFF. The CDR3 DNA reads TGCGCCAGCTCACCAAATTCCCCTAGCGGGTTAAGGAATGAGCAGTTCTTC.

V is TRBV25-1 and J is TRBJ1-4; D is uncertain. Per the germline V gene, CDR1 is MGHDK and CDR2 is SYGVNS. The length of the CDR3 is 14 residues. Trimming pared 11 bases from V and 7 bases from J, leaving 20 bases between. CDR3 amino acids: CAHAVPGIREKLFF. The CDR3 DNA is TGTGCCCACGCCGTACCGGGGATCCGTGAAAAACTGTTTTTT.

This sequence joins TRBV2 and TRBJ1-6, with D perhaps matching TRBD1 (6 bases). The CDR3 consists of 15 residues. V lost 0 bases to trimming and J lost 9 bases, with 12 bases between them. Germline CDR1 SNHLY, CDR2 FYNNEI. The CDR3 loop is CASSEAVTGFSPLHF. CDR3 nucleotides: TGTGCCAGCAGTGAAGCGGTTACAGGGTTTTCACCCCTCCACTTT.

The gene calls are TRBV5-4 and TRBJ1-6; no clear D. Looked up from germline, CDR1 is SGHNT and CDR2 is YYREEE (reference sequence). V lost 3 bases and J lost 8, with 12 bases in between. The CDR3 is 14 amino acids. CDR3 amino acids: CASSSFGGYSPLHF. CDR3 bases: TGTGCCAGCAGCTCGTTCGGAGGTTATTCACCCCTCCACTTT.

The rearrangement joins TRBV15 to TRBJ1-1; 9 bases align to TRBD1. Germline CDR1 is LNHNV and CDR2 is YYDKDF (reference sequence). The V segment lost 2 bases and the J segment 0 bases; nucleotides outside the gene matches: 16. This CDR3 region has 20 residues. In DNA, the CDR3 is TGTGCCACCAGCAGAACAGGGGGCGCAGGCATCGGTTCCATGAACACTGAAGCTTTCTTT. Amino acid sequence: CATSRTGGAGIGSMNTEAFF.

The chain links TRBV14 to TRBJ1-2, with 7 bases matching TRBD1. The CDR3 is 15 amino acids. Germline V gene sequence: CDR1 SGHDN, CDR2 FVKESK. Unmatched junction bases numbered 8, after V lost 0 bases and J lost 7 bases. The CDR3 coding sequence is TGTGCCAGCAGCCAAGATGAGAGGGGGCTCTCTGGCTACACCTTC. Amino acids: CASSQDERGLSGYTF.

The chain couples TRBV27 to TRBJ1-2; TRBD1 aligns across 8 bases. V gave up 4 bases and J gave up 6 bases; unmatched junction bases: 10. The germline V gene encodes CDR1 MNHEY and CDR2 SMNVEV (reference sequence). This CDR3 contains 15 residues. Here the CDR3 reads CASSSQGVFRNGYTF. The CDR3 DNA sequence: TGTGCCAGCAGTTCACAGGGGGTGTTTCGGAATGGCTACACCTTC.

The V and J genes are TRBV19 and TRBJ2-2; 7 bases align to TRBD1. The V gene's germline CDR1 is LNHDA and CDR2 SQIVND (reference sequence). The J segment lost 2 bases and the V segment lost 5 bases, leaving 11 bases of the junction unmatched. The CDR3 is 17 amino acids. In nucleotides, the CDR3 is TGTGCCAGTAGTTTCCCCCCGGGACAGCCAAACACCGGGGAGCTGTTTTTT. Its protein is CASSFPPGQPNTGELFF.

This chain uses TRBV19 with TRBJ1-2; D unclear. The CDR3 sequence is 13 residues long. V lost 3 bases to trimming and J lost 4 bases, with 9 bases between them. Germline-derived CDR1 and CDR2 are LNHDA and SQIVND (reference sequence). The CDR3 DNA reads TGTGCCAGTAGTATCGCCCCGCGCTATGGCTACACCTTC. This encodes CASSIAPRYGYTF.

V gene TRBV6-5 combines with J gene TRBJ1-2; D is perhaps TRBD1 (5 bases). Trimming removed 2 bases at V and 4 bases at J, with 8 bases between. Germline V CDR1 and CDR2: MNHEY, SVGAGI. CDR3 length: 13 residues. The CDR3 DNA sequence: TGTGCCAGCAGTTACGACAGATCCTATGGCTACACCTTC. Its translation is CASSYDRSYGYTF.

The chain links TRBV7-2 to TRBJ1-2, with a weak D call TRBD1 (5 bases). Looked up from germline, CDR1 is SGHTA and CDR2 is FQGNSA. V lost 1 base to trimming and J lost 4 bases, with 13 bases between them. The CDR3 is made up of 15 amino acids. The CDR3 spells CASSLDGGRSYGYTF. Here the CDR3 DNA reads TGTGCCAGCAGCTTAGACGGGGGAAGGTCCTATGGCTACACCTTC.

This sequence joins TRBV19 and TRBJ2-5; D perhaps matches TRBD2 (6 bases). CDR1 LNHDA and CDR2 SQIVND come from the germline V gene (reference sequence). Trimming left V 0 bases short and J 4 bases short, with 9 bases between. CDR3 length: 14 amino acids. This CDR3 is CASSIDHGGETQYF. The CDR3 nucleotides read TGTGCCAGTAGTATAGACCACGGGGGAGAGACCCAGTACTTC. The whole variable domain, filled in from reference TRBV19 and TRBJ2-5, reads DGGITQSPKYLFRKEGQNVTLSCEQNLNHDAMYWYRQDPGQGLRLIYYSQIVNDFQKGDIAEGYSVSREKKESFPLTVTSAQKNPTAFYLCASSIDHGGETQYFGPGTRLLVL.

This rearrangement joins TRBV11-2 to TRBJ2-5; TRBD2 agrees at 16 bases. Trimming took 5 bases from V and 0 from J; bases not matched to a gene: 6. Germline V CDR1 and CDR2: SGHAT, FQNNGV. This CDR3 is built from 18 residues. The CDR3 DNA is TGTGCCAGCAGCGCAGGGACTAGCGGGGGGGTGTACCAAGAGACCCAGTACTTC. Its protein is CASSAGTSGGVYQETQYF.

The CDR3 sequence is CASSLEGAGSGNTIYF. DNA of the CDR3: TGTGCCAGCAGCTTGGAAGGCGCAGGGTCTGGAAACACCATATATTTT. The rearrangement joins TRBV5-8 to TRBJ1-3; maybe TRBD1 (5 bases). In germline, CDR1 is SGHTS, CDR2 YDEGEE. CDR3 length: 16 amino acids. V lost 0 bases to trimming and J lost 1 base, with 11 bases between them.

The chain has TRBV4-1 and TRBJ1-4, with a weak D call TRBD1 (5 bases). The CDR3 is made up of 16 amino acids. From germline, CDR1 is MGHRA and CDR2 YSYEKL. V lost 4 bases and J 0 bases, leaving 12 bases between the germline ends. CDR3 sequence reads: CASSRVQAATNEKLFF. The CDR3 region has the DNA TGCGCCAGCAGCCGAGTACAGGCGGCAACTAATGAAAAACTGTTTTTT.

This rearrangement joins TRBV5-1 to TRBJ2-7, with D uncertain. The V gene lost 0 bases and the J gene lost 0 bases, with 13 bases spanning the gap. The germline V gene encodes CDR1 SGHRS and CDR2 YFSETQ. The CDR3 consists of 16 residues. The DNA of the CDR3 is TGCGCCAGCAGCTTGGTTTTAACTCCGCGCTCCTACGAGCAGTACTTC. It yields the protein CASSLVLTPRSYEQYF.

The chain couples TRBV11-1 to TRBJ2-4, with D maybe TRBD1 (7 bases). The germline V gene encodes CDR1 SGHAT and CDR2 FQDESV (reference sequence). The CDR3 consists of 14 residues. The V end was cut by 4 bases, the J end by 6 bases, with 13 bases between. The CDR3 spells CASSSPGGGNIQYF. The DNA of the CDR3 is TGTGCCAGCAGCTCCCCAGGGGGAGGAAACATTCAGTACTTC. The full variable domain, completed using reference TRBV11-1 and TRBJ2-4, is EAEVAQSPRYKITEKSQAVAFWCDPISGHATLYWYRQILGQGPELLVQFQDESVVDDSQLPKDRFSAERLKGVDSTLKIQPAELGDSAMYLCASSSPGGGNIQYFGAGTRLSVL.

V is TRBV19 and J is TRBJ2-7; 7 nucleotides agree with TRBD1. V trimming: 4 bases; J trimming: 5 bases; junction bases outside the gene matches: 5. This CDR3 is built from 13 residues. CDR1 is LNHDA, CDR2 SQIVND, per germline (reference sequence). The CDR3 protein is CASSKQGPHEQYF. The CDR3 nucleotides read TGTGCCAGTAGTAAACAGGGGCCCCACGAGCAGTACTTC.

The chain couples TRBV6-4 to TRBJ2-2; D unresolved. Germline loops: CDR1 MRHNA, CDR2 SNTAGT. Trimming took off 6 bases at V and 5 bases at J, with 7 bases between the two ends. CDR3 length: 12 residues. The CDR3 is CASRTLTGELFF. CDR3 nucleotides: TGTGCCAGCAGAACACTAACCGGGGAGCTGTTTTTT.

This clone is a singleton in its sample. The chain recombines TRBV28 with TRBJ1-1; tentative D call: TRBD1 (6 bases). Trimming pared 11 bases from V and 3 bases from J, leaving 16 bases between. The V gene's germline CDR1 is MDHEN and CDR2 SYDVKM. The CDR3 totals 13 residues. Written as DNA, the CDR3 is TGTGCCTGCAACAGGGCCGATTACACTGAAGCTTTCTTT. It translates to CACNRADYTEAFF.

The table lists this clone with a few counts. The J gene is TRBJ2-7, the V gene TRBV21-1; TRBD1 is taken as the D call from the table, unchecked against the DNA. TRBV21-1 is designated a pseudogene. The CDR3 sequence is 15 residues long. The CDR3 loop is CASSKEPGGPYEQYF. CDR3 nucleotides: TGTGCCAGCAGCAAAGAGCCAGGGGGACCCTACGAGCAGTACTTC.

The chain has TRBV4-2 and TRBJ1-3; weak D call: TRBD1 (5 bases). The germline V and J ends were trimmed by 7 bases and 8 bases, with 21 bases remaining between them. CDR1 and CDR2 from the germline V gene are LGHNA and YNFKEQ. This CDR3 spans 15 amino acids. Here the CDR3 reads CASIPTKGRSDTIYF. DNA of the CDR3: TGTGCCAGCATCCCTACAAAGGGGAGGTCGGACACCATATATTTT.

This chain uses TRBV19 with TRBJ2-2, with unresolved D. Germline loops: CDR1 LNHDA, CDR2 SQIVND (reference sequence). Trimming cost V 1 base and J 4 bases, with 7 bases left between them. CDR3 length: 14 residues. The CDR3: CASSIGRFTGELFF. As DNA, the CDR3 is TGTGCCAGTAGTATAGGCAGGTTCACCGGGGAGCTGTTTTTT.

This chain joins TRBV18 and TRBJ2-1; 7 bases map to TRBD1. Germline CDR1 is KGHSH and CDR2 is LQKENI. The CDR3 runs 16 residues. After removal of 1 base from V and 6 bases from J, the junction contained 9 bases not matched to a gene. CDR3 nucleotides: TGTGCCAGCTCACCACTGCGGCAGGGGGTGGGCAATGAGCAGTTCTTC. Translation gives CASSPLRQGVGNEQFF.

This chain uses TRBV9 with TRBJ1-1, with 7 bases fitting TRBD1. Per germline, CDR1 SGDLS and CDR2 YYNGEE. The V and J ends lost 4 bases and 0 bases, in that order; junction bases with no gene match: 15. The CDR3 extends over 18 amino acids. As DNA, the CDR3 is TGTGCCAGCAGCCCCAGAGAGGTACAGGGGCCCATGAACACTGAAGCTTTCTTT. Protein sequence: CASSPREVQGPMNTEAFF.